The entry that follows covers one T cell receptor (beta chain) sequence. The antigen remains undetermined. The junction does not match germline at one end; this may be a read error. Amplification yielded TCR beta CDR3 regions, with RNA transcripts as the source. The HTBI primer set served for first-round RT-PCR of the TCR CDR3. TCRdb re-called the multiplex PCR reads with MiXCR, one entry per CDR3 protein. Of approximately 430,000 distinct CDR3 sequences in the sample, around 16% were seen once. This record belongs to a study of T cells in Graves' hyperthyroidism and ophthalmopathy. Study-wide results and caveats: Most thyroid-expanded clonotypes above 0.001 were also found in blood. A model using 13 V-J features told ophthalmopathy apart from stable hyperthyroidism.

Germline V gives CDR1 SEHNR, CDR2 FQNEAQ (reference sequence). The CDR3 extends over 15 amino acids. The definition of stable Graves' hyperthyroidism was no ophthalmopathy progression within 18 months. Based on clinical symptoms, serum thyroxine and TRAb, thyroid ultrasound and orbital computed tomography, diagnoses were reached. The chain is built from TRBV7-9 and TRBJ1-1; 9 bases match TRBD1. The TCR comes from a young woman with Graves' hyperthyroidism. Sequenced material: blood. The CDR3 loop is CASSLGDRVNTEALF. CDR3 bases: TGTGCCAGCAGCTTGGGGGACAGGGTGAACACTGAAGCTCTCTTT. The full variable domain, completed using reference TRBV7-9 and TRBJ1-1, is DTGVSQNPRHKITKRGQNVTFRCDPISEHNRLYWYRQTLGQGPEFLTYFQNEAQLEKSRLLSDRFSAERPKGSFSTLEIQRTEQGDSAMYLCASSLGDRVNTEALFGQGTRLTVV.